This T cell receptor (beta chain) was sequenced in a study of T cells expressing NK-cell markers. Looked up from germline, CDR1 is KGHSH and CDR2 is LQKENI. CDR3 size: 15 residues. Beta-chain TCR cDNA was generated via 5'RACE template switching with UMIs. From its re-call of the 5' RACE reads, TCRdb lists each CDR3 protein once, without DNA. The table lists some 390,000 distinct CDR3 sequences, with roughly 10% in the top ten. Sequenced sample: blood T cells: a sorted CD56 or NKG2C T cell subset, CD4+ or CD8+ T cells, or bulk PBMC T cells (not recorded which). This TCR came from a woman between 45 and 65 years old in good health. The chain has TRBV18 and TRBJ2-1; TCRdb reports TRBD2, a call that lacks DNA to check it against. The CDR3 protein is CASSPTSGDYNEQFF.